The next 25 T cell receptor beta chains were all read from a single sample in a study of response to subunit inactivated influenza vaccine. Each CDR3 protein is one row after TCRdb ran MiXCR on the RT-PCR reads. This sample has some 500,000 distinct CDR3 sequences, with 25% found just once. The source material was CD4+ T cells sorted from PBMCs, sampled about 5 days after vaccination. All receptors come from a man aged 45-65 years who received an inactivated influenza vaccine.

This chain uses TRBV20-1 with TRBJ2-3; 8 bases fit TRBD2. Trimming took 6 bases from V and 14 from J; bases not matched to a gene: 25. Germline V CDR1 and CDR2: DFQATT, SNEGSKA (reference sequence). This CDR3 has 16 amino acids. This chain's CDR3 is CSAKNPITSGGRGVYF. CDR3 DNA sequence: TGCAGTGCAAAAAATCCCATAACTAGCGGAGGACGTGGGGTGTATTTT.

The chain combines TRBV11-2 with TRBJ2-7, with 8 nucleotides matching TRBD1. Trimming cost V 3 bases and J 2 bases; bases outside gene matches: 15. This CDR3 comprises 18 residues. CDR1 is SGHAT, CDR2 FQNNGV, per germline. This CDR3 is CASSFGYSTGAFPYEQYF. DNA of the CDR3: TGTGCCAGCAGCTTTGGGTATTCGACAGGGGCATTCCCCTACGAGCAGTACTTC.

This clonotype has more than one count but fewer than ten. This chain uses TRBV5-1 with TRBJ2-7; 7 positions match TRBD2. V gave up 3 bases and J gave up 4 bases; unmatched junction bases: 4. Germline V lookup: CDR1 SGHRS, CDR2 YFSETQ. This CDR3 has 13 amino acids. Here the CDR3 reads CASSSTSAYEQYF. In DNA form, the CDR3 reads TGCGCCAGCAGCTCCACTAGCGCGTACGAGCAGTACTTC. Supplemented by reference TRBV5-1 and TRBJ2-7, the full variable domain reads KAGVTQTPRYLIKTRGQQVTLSCSPISGHRSVSWYQQTPGQGLQFLFEYFSETQRNKGNFPGRFSGRQFSNSRSEMNVSTLELGDSALYLCASSSTSAYEQYFGPGTRLTVT.

There are a few counts of this clonotype. The chain combines TRBV10-2 with TRBJ2-1; 11 nucleotides match TRBD2. This CDR3 has 17 amino acids. CDR1 and CDR2 from the germline V gene are WSHSY and SAAADI. The ends lost 7 bases at V and 7 bases at J; junction bases unmatched: 15. In DNA, the CDR3 is TGCGCCAGCAATTTACAGTCGGGACTAGCGGTAGGGAATGAGCAGTTCTTC. The encoded protein is CASNLQSGLAVGNEQFF.

This clonotype showed up just once. The V call is TRBV3-1, the J call TRBJ2-1; TRBD1 aligns across 10 bases. The ends lost 0 bases at V and 6 bases at J; junction bases unmatched: 8. Germline loops: CDR1 LGHDT, CDR2 YNNKEL (reference sequence). The CDR3 totals 17 residues. In nucleotides, the CDR3 is TGTGCCAGCAGCCAAGAGTATCGGACAGGGGGGCCCAATGAGCAGTTCTTC. Amino acids: CASSQEYRTGGPNEQFF.

The table lists this clonotype with a few counts. This rearrangement joins TRBV6-2 or TRBV6-3 to TRBJ2-3; 10 bases line up with TRBD2. V shed 6 bases, J shed 2 bases, and the junction held 5 bases outside the gene matches. The CDR3 spans 15 residues. CDR1 is MNHEY and CDR2 is SVGEGT in the germline V gene. CDR3: CASSAGTSDTDTQYF. The CDR3 bases are TGTGCCAGCAGCGCCGGGACTAGCGACACAGATACGCAGTATTTT.

There are a few counts of this clonotype. This chain connects TRBV2 to TRBJ1-2, with 7 bases matching TRBD1. Germline loops: CDR1 SNHLY, CDR2 FYNNEI. This CDR3 has 16 residues. V trimming: 10 bases; J trimming: 2 bases; junction bases outside the gene matches: 16. The CDR3 here is CAIRRDSVPLNYGYTF. DNA of the CDR3: TGTGCCATCCGCCGGGACAGCGTCCCCCTGAACTATGGCTACACCTTC.

This clonotype was observed a few times. This chain joins TRBV12-3 or TRBV12-4 and TRBJ2-3; D is uncertain. With 4 bases removed from V and 4 bases from J, the gap between germline ends came to 12 bases. The CDR3 contains 14 residues. The CDR3 protein is CASSWTRRADTQYF. The CDR3 DNA is TGTGCCAGCAGTTGGACCCGGCGCGCAGATACGCAGTATTTT.

V and J are TRBV4-1 and TRBJ1-2, with D unresolved. CDR1 and CDR2 from the germline V gene are MGHRA and YSYEKL. Between the trimmed V and J ends, which lost 0 bases and 2 bases, there was a span of 4 bases. The CDR3 contains 13 residues. The CDR3: CASSQDGNYGYTF. In DNA form, the CDR3 reads TGCGCCAGCAGCCAAGATGGGAACTATGGCTACACCTTC.

This clonotype was seen ten or more times. V is TRBV5-1 and J is TRBJ2-5; TRBD2 matches at 9 bases. Trimming at V came to 0 bases and at J to 5 bases, leaving 8 bases not matched to a gene. Germline-derived CDR1 and CDR2 are SGHRS and YFSETQ. The CDR3 contains 16 residues. The DNA of the CDR3 is TGCGCCAGCAGCTTGGATCCGGGACTAGCTGGGGAGACCCAGTACTTC. Its translation is CASSLDPGLAGETQYF.

The CDR3 reads CASTLSEGLYRGLIRETQYF. The CDR3 DNA sequence: TGTGCCAGCACCTTATCGGAAGGCCTATACAGGGGATTAATTAGGGAGACCCAGTACTTC. The rearrangement joins TRBV6-2 or TRBV6-3 to TRBJ2-5; 7 nucleotides line up with TRBD1. Germline V lookup: CDR1 MNHEY, CDR2 SVGEGT. The CDR3 is made up of 20 amino acids. The J segment lost 5 bases and the V segment lost 7 bases, leaving 28 bases of the junction unmatched.

The chain carries TRBV11-3 and TRBJ2-3; 7 bases match TRBD2. The CDR3 runs to 16 residues. The trim removed 1 base at V and 0 bases at J, leaving 4 bases unmatched. The germline CDR1 and CDR2 sequences are SGHNT and YENEEA. In DNA, the CDR3 is TGTGCCAGCAGCTTAGGTTCTAGCGGTAGCACAGATACGCAGTATTTT. Translated, it gives CASSLGSSGSTDTQYF.

The table lists this clonotype with a few counts. The J gene is TRBJ2-7, the V gene TRBV25-1, with 9 bases identical to TRBD2. Germline V CDR1 and CDR2: MGHDK, SYGVNS. V lost 6 bases, J lost 3 bases, and 9 bases stayed unmatched. The CDR3 length is 15 residues. CDR3: CASRKSGTSLYEQYF. In nucleotides, the CDR3 is TGTGCCAGCAGGAAATCCGGGACTAGCCTCTACGAGCAGTACTTC.

This clonotype has more than one count but fewer than ten. The rearrangement links TRBV10-3 to TRBJ2-1; TRBD2 aligns across 9 bases. V lost 3 bases to trimming and J lost 4 bases; unmatched junction nucleotides: 4. The CDR3 extends over 15 amino acids. Germline-derived CDR1 and CDR2 are ENHRY and SYGVKD. The CDR3 DNA is TGTGCCATCAGTGACTATACTAGCGGGTACAATGAGCAGTTCTTC. Translating it yields CAISDYTSGYNEQFF.

CDR3 protein: CASAPATSGGQETQYF. The CDR3 bases are TGCGCCAGCGCCCCGGCGACTAGCGGGGGCCAAGAGACCCAGTACTTC. The chain employs TRBV5-1 and TRBJ2-5; 12 bases line up with TRBD2. The trim removed 7 bases at V and 1 base at J, leaving 8 bases unmatched. The V gene's germline CDR1 is SGHRS and CDR2 YFSETQ. The CDR3 runs to 16 residues.

CDR3 protein: CASSFPTSETGELFF. The CDR3 DNA sequence: TGTGCCAGCAGTTTCCCTACTAGCGAAACCGGGGAGCTGTTTTTT. The chain is built from TRBV12-3 or TRBV12-4 and TRBJ2-2, with TRBD2 identical over 7 bases. The CDR3 is made up of 15 amino acids. V was pared by 3 bases and J by 5 bases, with 6 bases of the junction left unmatched.

The genes are TRBV30 and TRBJ2-3, with D maybe TRBD1 (6 bases). CDR1 GTSNPN and CDR2 SVGIG come from the germline V gene (reference sequence). This CDR3 is built from 17 residues. V shed 4 bases and J shed 3 bases, with 23 bases lying between them. The CDR3 loop is CAWTRWSSGARTDTQYF. In DNA form, the CDR3 reads TGTGCCTGGACCCGGTGGAGTTCAGGGGCTCGTACAGATACGCAGTATTTT.

This clonotype was counted a few times. The chain carries TRBV15 and TRBJ1-2; 9 nucleotides match TRBD1. This CDR3 is 17 amino acids long. The trim removed 0 bases at V and 7 bases at J, leaving 12 bases unmatched. Germline CDR1 and CDR2: LNHNV and YYDKDF (reference sequence). CDR3 in DNA: TGTGCCACCAGCAGAGATGTACAGGGGGCATCCGGAATTGGCTACACCTTC. Amino acid sequence: CATSRDVQGASGIGYTF.

This clonotype was observed a few times. The chain couples TRBV20-1 to TRBJ2-2, with 7 bases that match TRBD2. Germline assignment: CDR1 DFQATT and CDR2 SNEGSKA (reference sequence). V was pared by 6 bases and J by 0 bases, with 4 bases of the junction left unmatched. This CDR3 spans 14 amino acids. CDR3 sequence: CSARSGANTGELFF. The CDR3 nucleotides are TGCAGTGCCAGAAGCGGGGCGAACACCGGGGAGCTGTTTTTT.

This chain joins TRBV18 and TRBJ2-1, with 13 bases fitting TRBD2. The ends lost 0 bases at V and 9 bases at J; junction bases unmatched: 5. Germline values: CDR1 KGHSH, CDR2 LQKENI. CDR3 length: 16 residues. CDR3 region: CASSPPGLAGSFEQFF. The CDR3 DNA reads TGTGCCAGCTCACCACCGGGACTAGCGGGATCCTTTGAGCAGTTCTTC. Combining the CDR3 with reference TRBV18 and TRBJ2-1 gives the whole variable domain NAGVMQNPRHLVRRRGQEARLRCSPMKGHSHVYWYRQLPEEGLKFMVYLQKENIIDESGMPKERFSAEFPKEGPSILRIQQVVRGDSAAYFCASSPPGLAGSFEQFFGPGTRLTVL.

The rearrangement joins TRBV5-1 to TRBJ2-2, with no clear D. The CDR3 extends over 15 amino acids. V lost 6 bases, J lost 0 bases, and 12 bases lay in between. Germline V CDR1 and CDR2: SGHRS, YFSETQ. The CDR3 reads CASNRELPNTGELFF. The CDR3 DNA follows: TGCGCCAGCAATCGTGAACTCCCGAACACCGGGGAGCTGTTTTTT.

The chain combines TRBV29-1 with TRBJ1-5; D remains ambiguous. Germline CDR1 is SQVTM and CDR2 is ANQGSEA. The CDR3 is 13 amino acids. Between the trimmed V and J ends, which lost 4 bases and 6 bases, there was a span of 13 bases. Written as DNA, the CDR3 is TGCAGCGTTGTGGGAGGGATAGGTCAGCCCCAGCATTTT. This translates into CSVVGGIGQPQHF.

There are a few counts of this clonotype. The J gene is TRBJ2-5, the V gene TRBV7-2; 7 bases are shared with TRBD1. This CDR3 contains 14 residues. Germline CDR1 reads SGHTA; CDR2 reads FQGNSA. The ends lost 1 base at V and 5 bases at J; junction bases unmatched: 4. The CDR3, as DNA: TGTGCCAGCAGCTTAGTGAGGACAGGCGAGACCCAGTACTTC. Its translation: CASSLVRTGETQYF.

This clonotype was counted between two and nine times. The chain has TRBV9 and TRBJ1-5; D ambiguous. Germline values: CDR1 SGDLS, CDR2 YYNGEE. With 0 bases removed from V and 1 base from J, the gap between germline ends came to 8 bases. The CDR3 covers 15 residues. The DNA of the CDR3 is TGTGCCAGCAGCGTAGACGGGCTAAGCAATCAGCCCCAGCATTTT. Translating gives CASSVDGLSNQPQHF.

The chain combines TRBV6-2 or TRBV6-3 with TRBJ2-1, with 9 bases identical to TRBD2. The germline V gene has CDR1 MNHEY and CDR2 SVGEGT. The CDR3 loop spans 17 amino acids. The trim removed 6 bases at V and 7 bases at J, leaving 16 bases unmatched. The CDR3 loop reads CASSPKRTSAPSNEQFF. The CDR3 region has the DNA TGTGCCAGCAGCCCGAAGCGGACTAGCGCCCCTTCGAATGAGCAGTTCTTC.